The 2 T cell receptor beta chains listed next were all sequenced from one sample in a study of blood T cells in healthy people across ages. Sample-barcoded 5' priming and a J-beta primer mix drove a second PCR of roughly 6 to 12 cycles. MiXCR was run by TCRdb on the 5' RACE reads, yielding one entry per CDR3 protein. Of around 800,000 distinct CDR3 sequences listed, roughly 25% are singletons. This sample also appeared in a second study, on T cells of mothers and their children.

The sample taken for sequencing was blood. These receptors were collected from a boy aged 10-17 years in good health.

The V gene is TRBV12-3 or TRBV12-4, the J gene TRBJ2-5, with 10 positions matching TRBD2. This CDR3 has 16 residues. After removal of 6 bases from V and 7 bases from J, the junction contained 14 bases not matched to a gene. The CDR3 DNA reads as TGTGCCAGCAGCCCTTCCCTAGCGGGGGAACTTAGGACCCAGTACTTC. Translating gives CASSPSLAGELRTQYF.

The J gene is TRBJ2-5, the V gene TRBV18; D ambiguous. The CDR3 has 14 residues. CDR1 is KGHSH, CDR2 LQKENI, per germline. V was cut by 3 bases and J by 0 bases, with 8 bases left in between. The CDR3 is CASSPRADQETQYF. The CDR3 DNA reads TGTGCCAGCTCACCCCGGGCGGACCAAGAGACCCAGTACTTC.